These 14 T cell receptor beta chains share one sample of origin, sequenced in a study of OX40 agonist ivuxolimab in advanced cancers. This table comes from immunoSEQ multiplex PCR, and its TCRdb copy is limited to in-frame clones, with some not included. The sample lists 48,000 or so clones; more than 85% were seen once. The material was CD4+ or CD8+ T cells sorted from blood, obtained in a trial of the OX40 agonist ivuxolimab. The receptors were gathered from an adult with an advanced solid tumor such as melanoma, head and neck, liver or kidney cancer.

The rearrangement joins TRBV6-5 to TRBJ2-7, with 11 bases aligning to TRBD1. The V gene's germline CDR1 is MNHEY and CDR2 SVGAGI. Trimming cost V 4 bases and J 4 bases; bases outside gene matches: 3. CDR3 length: 14 amino acids. This CDR3 is CASSWDRGSYEQYF. CDR3 nucleotide sequence: TGTGCCAGCAGTTGGGACAGGGGGTCTTACGAGCAGTACTTC.

V gene TRBV29-1 combines with J gene TRBJ2-7, with 7 bases lining up with TRBD2. Trimming cost V 4 bases and J 0 bases; bases outside gene matches: 6. In germline, CDR1 is SQVTM, CDR2 ANQGSEA. The CDR3 spans 14 residues. The CDR3 DNA reads TGCAGCGTTGTACGAGCGGGGAGCTCCTACGAGCAGTACTTC. Its translation is CSVVRAGSSYEQYF.

The J gene is TRBJ1-1, the V gene TRBV19, with D possibly matching TRBD1 (5 bases). The V end was cut by 0 bases, the J end by 6 bases, with 11 bases between. The germline gives CDR1 LNHDA, CDR2 SQIVND (reference sequence). The CDR3 length is 14 residues. The CDR3 nucleotides read TGTGCCAGTAGTATAGAATCGGGACGTTCTGAAGCTTTCTTT. Translated: CASSIESGRSEAFF.

The chain carries TRBV5-3 and TRBJ2-2; a possible D gene is TRBD2 (6 bases). TRBV5-3 carries the ORF label, with uncertain function. V lost 10 bases and J 3 bases, leaving 16 bases between the germline ends. The CDR3 extends over 14 amino acids. The CDR3 DNA reads TGTGCCGACCTCTACCCGGGGGACACCGGGGAGCTGTTTTTT. This translates into CADLYPGDTGELFF.

V is TRBV27 and J is TRBJ1-1; 7 bases map to TRBD1. The V gene end was trimmed by 6 bases and the J gene end by 7 bases; junction bases not matched to a gene: 17. CDR3 length equals 16 residues. Germline CDR1 and CDR2: MNHEY and SMNVEV (reference sequence). This chain's CDR3 is CASSRLPSQGVGEAFF. The CDR3 DNA reads TGTGCCAGCAGCCGCCTCCCGTCCCAGGGGGTCGGTGAAGCTTTCTTT.

The chain recombines TRBV5-5 with TRBJ2-7; D gene ambiguous. Germline V lookup: CDR1 SGHKS, CDR2 YYEKEE (reference sequence). V dropped 4 bases and J dropped 6 bases, with 17 bases sitting between them. There are 14 residues in the CDR3. CDR3 sequence reads: CASSREDGLREQYF. CDR3 DNA: TGTGCCAGCAGCCGCGAAGACGGGCTACGCGAGCAGTACTTC.

This chain links TRBV2 with TRBJ2-3; 7 positions match TRBD2. Per the germline V gene, CDR1 is SNHLY and CDR2 is FYNNEI. V lost 3 bases and J lost 4; bases outside the gene matches: 7. This CDR3 comprises 15 residues. The CDR3 DNA reads as TGTGCCAGCAGTGACTCGACTAGCAAAGCAGATACGCAGTATTTT. Translation: CASSDSTSKADTQYF.

This clone is a singleton in its sample. The chain combines TRBV6-5 with TRBJ1-1; possible D gene TRBD1, 5 bases. The CDR3 runs to 13 residues. Germline-derived CDR1 and CDR2 are MNHEY and SVGAGI. The germline V and J ends were trimmed by 0 bases and 8 bases, with 10 bases remaining between them. CDR3 amino acids: CASSYSWDGEAFF. CDR3 bases: TGTGCCAGCAGTTACTCCTGGGACGGGGAAGCTTTCTTT.

This chain connects TRBV9 to TRBJ2-1; TRBD2 matches at 9 bases. The CDR3 is 16 residues long. The trim removed 3 bases at V and 0 bases at J, leaving 4 bases unmatched. Germline V gene sequence: CDR1 SGDLS, CDR2 YYNGEE. In nucleotides, the CDR3 is TGTGCCAGCAGCGGCGTGACTAGCGGCTCCTACAATGAGCAGTTCTTC. Protein: CASSGVTSGSYNEQFF. Full variable domain (missing parts from reference TRBV9 and TRBJ2-1): DSGVTQTPKHLITATGQRVTLRCSPRSGDLSVYWYQQSLDQGLQFLIQYYNGEERAKGNILERFSAQQFPDLHSELNLSSLELGDSALYFCASSGVTSGSYNEQFFGPGTRLTVL.

The rearrangement uses TRBV27 and TRBJ2-7, with 7 bases that match TRBD1. Germline CDR1 MNHEY, CDR2 SMNVEV (reference sequence). The CDR3 is 15 amino acids. The V gene end was trimmed by 3 bases and the J gene end by 3 bases; junction bases not matched to a gene: 8. CDR3 nucleotide sequence: TGTGCCAGCAGTTTCCTACCGGGACAGAGCTACGAGCAGTACTTC. Its protein is CASSFLPGQSYEQYF.

The V and J genes are TRBV5-6 and TRBJ2-5; D is perhaps TRBD1 (8 bases). Looked up from germline, CDR1 is SGHDT and CDR2 is YYEEEE. This CDR3 spans 16 amino acids. V gave up 4 bases and J gave up 1 base, with 17 bases separating them. CDR3 nucleotides: TGTGCCAGCAGCACAACAGGGGGAGGGCTCCAAGAGACCCAGTACTTC. Translating gives CASSTTGGGLQETQYF.

This clone was observed a handful of times. J is TRBJ2-4 and V is TRBV14; TRBD2 agrees at 13 bases. The CDR3 is 21 amino acids. Germline loops: CDR1 SGHDN, CDR2 FVKESK. Germline trimming cut 2 bases from V and 0 bases from J; bases unmatched to any gene: 13. The DNA of the CDR3 is TGTGCCAGCAGCCAACGGACTAGCGGGGGATCTGGGGTTTTAGCCAAAAACATTCAGTACTTC. It specifies CASSQRTSGGSGVLAKNIQYF. Full variable domain (missing parts from reference TRBV14 and TRBJ2-4): EAGVTQFPSHSVIEKGQTVTLRCDPISGHDNLYWYRRVMGKEIKFLLHFVKESKQDESGMPNNRFLAERTGGTYSTLKVQPAELEDSGVYFCASSQRTSGGSGVLAKNIQYFGAGTRLSVL.

The chain couples TRBV11-2 to TRBJ2-7, with D possibly matching TRBD1 (5 bases). The V end lost 6 bases, the J end lost 3 bases, and 9 bases lay between the germline ends. Germline loops: CDR1 SGHAT, CDR2 FQNNGV. CDR3 length: 12 residues. CDR3 in DNA: TGTGCCAGCAGGGGGCATGGCTACGAGCAGTACTTC. Protein: CASRGHGYEQYF.

This clone has just one count. This chain connects TRBV7-3 to TRBJ1-4; D perhaps matches TRBD1 (5 bases). CDR1 is SGHTA and CDR2 is FQGTGA in the germline V gene. V was clipped by 4 bases and J by 7 bases, with 13 bases between them. The CDR3 contains 14 residues. The CDR3 DNA reads TGTGCCAGCAGCTCGGGGGGAGACAGTGAAAAACTGTTTTTT. It codes for CASSSGGDSEKLFF.